This TCR beta chain is drawn from a study of regulatory T cells in long-lasting Graves disease (dated by TCRdb to about 2021). For the wider study: Newly diagnosed Graves' disease patients had taken antithyroid drugs for less than 3 months. TCR sequencing covered roughly 13 persistent and 20 newly diagnosed Graves' disease patients, some 35 samples in total. The study took place in China and was registered as a clinical trial. Persistent Graves' disease patients were compared with newly diagnosed Graves' disease patients by peripheral blood TCR sequencing and RNA sequencing.

Points on this clonotype: What this receptor recognizes is not known. No base quality values were provided; no much bigger clone lies one nucleotide off.

The full study reports these points: The authors noted that the small sample size was a limitation that may lower accuracy. The study examined only peripheral blood because the primary lesion, thyroid tissue, could not be accessed. Only the TCR beta chain was sequenced and analyzed. A larger number of public clonotypes was shared among persistent patients (around 2,500) than among newly diagnosed patients (around 970). Preferential use of TRBV28, TRBJ1-2 and TRBJ2-5 was observed in persistent disease, whereas TRBV20-1 and TRBJ2-1 were favored in newly diagnosed disease. Compared with newly diagnosed patients, patients with persistent Graves' disease had lower TCR Shannon entropy and fewer highly expanded clones, which suggests clonal expansion.

Library prep was done by multiplex PCR. The run used an Illumina HiSeq 4000. iRepertoire HTBI primers and Arm-PCR amplification of CDR3 regions were used to construct TCR beta libraries. PCR products were gel purified before sequencing. The authors' pipeline ran thus. Across samples, around 62 TRBV and around 15 TRBJ segments were identified and used for gene usage analysis of CDR3 amino acid clonotypes. COPE and FqMerger were used to merge filtered high-quality paired reads into contigs. BLAST was used to align contigs to the IMGT TRBV, TRBD and TRBJ reference genes, and CDR3 was defined following IMGT. Any clonotype with a frequency above 0.1% was counted as a highly expanded clone. Shannon entropy was used to measure repertoire diversity, and the Gini coefficient was used to measure V-J evenness. Public clonotypes were defined as clonotypes shared by more than one individual. TCRdb handled the public reads itself, with Q25 trimming in fastp and clone calling in MiXCR, and kept productive beta chains. Every distinct CDR3 protein forms one entry, paired with its most common genes and DNA. The V and J calls were determined by TCRdb, not by the authors. The sample table records 200,000 to 250,000 distinct CDR3 sequences; just over 20% of these occur just once. Approximately 14% of the sample goes to the ten largest clones.

Reading the label with the study, this specimen's time point is: newly diagnosed GD, antithyroid drugs for less than 3 months. RNA was extracted from PBMCs in TRIzol for both TCR sequencing and RNA sequencing. The diagnosis of Graves' disease followed American Thyroid Association guidelines. Patients were recruited from an endocrinology department in Xi'an, China. From each patient, around 8.3 milliliters of peripheral blood was collected into an EDTA anticoagulant tube. Ficoll Paque Plus density gradient separation was used to isolate PBMCs, and no additional T cell sorting was done. An Agilent 2100 Bioanalyzer and agarose gel were used to assess RNA quality, and a NanoDrop 2000 was used to measure RNA concentration. V is reduced by 2 bases and J by 7 bases, leaving a spacing of 13 bases between them. The CDR3, from cysteine to phenylalanine, totals 13 residues. The read is trimmed to its CDR3 DNA, 39 bases read in frame from base 1. CDR1 and CDR2, per the germline V gene, are SGDLS and YYNGEE.

The sample consisted of peripheral blood mononuclear cells (PBMCs), taken at new diagnosis, from a patient treated with antithyroid drugs. The clonotype was recovered from a female donor with Graves disease. This sequence uses TRBV9 and TRBJ2-7; the D gene cannot be named for sure. CDR3 sequence: CASSVPRWDEQYF. The DNA sequence is TGTGCCAGCAGCGTTCCGAGGTGGGATGAGCAGTACTTC.